Listed below are T cell receptor beta chains from one sample, sequenced in a study of cytomegalovirus exposure and HLA in healthy donors. Assay used: immunoSEQ multiplex PCR; TCRdb lists only in-frame clones, some missing. The data hold over 150,000 clones, with around four fifths observed a single time. Source material: PBMCs. All receptors derive from a man in his fifties in good health and CMV-seropositive. Both conserved end residues are part of each CDR3. The D gene is left open where the match is weak. Size is omitted from some rows. Given values are once, few, many or a class for expanded clones.

J: TRBJ1-5
D: TRBD1
size: NA
V: TRBV30
CDR3: CAWSVGPGQGYQPQHF
DNA: TGTGCCTGGAGTGTGGGACCGGGACAGGGCTATCAGCCCCAGCATTTT

J: TRBJ1-5
D: NA
size: NA
V: TRBV19
CDR3: CASSISQYSNQPQHF
DNA: TGTGCCAGTAGTATCAGTCAGTATAGCAATCAGCCCCAGCATTTT

J: TRBJ2-1
D: TRBD1
size: NA
V: TRBV13
CDR3: CASSNTGDEQFF
DNA: TGTGCCAGCAGCAATACAGGGGATGAGCAGTTCTTC

J: TRBJ1-2
D: NA
size: NA
V: TRBV14
CDR3: CASSQSAIYGYTF
DNA: TGTGCCAGCAGCCAGTCAGCGATTTATGGCTACACCTTC

J: TRBJ1-1
D: NA
size: NA
V: TRBV19
CDR3: CASSIQVSTEAFF
DNA: TGTGCCAGTAGTATACAGGTTTCCACTGAAGCTTTCTTT

J: TRBJ1-1
D: NA
size: NA
V: TRBV6-5
CDR3: CASSYGRMNTEAFF
DNA: TGTGCCAGCAGTTACGGGAGGATGAACACTGAAGCTTTCTTT

J: TRBJ2-7
D: TRBD1
size: NA
V: TRBV5-1
CDR3: CASSPGEDRVLGQYF
DNA: TGCGCCAGCAGCCCGGGAGAGGACAGGGTATTAGGGCAGTACTTC

J: TRBJ2-1
D: TRBD2
size: NA
V: TRBV29-1
CDR3: CSVEGTTSGSGEQFF
DNA: TGCAGCGTTGAAGGTACGACTAGCGGGAGTGGTGAGCAGTTCTTC

J: TRBJ1-1
D: TRBD1
size: NA
V: TRBV19
CDR3: CASSFGTGNTEAFF
DNA: TGTGCCAGTAGTTTCGGGACAGGAAACACTGAAGCTTTCTTT

J: TRBJ2-2
D: TRBD2
size: few
V: TRBV28
CDR3: CASSSGRPGAGELFF
DNA: TGTGCCAGCAGTAGCGGGAGGCCTGGGGCCGGGGAGCTGTTTTTT

J: TRBJ2-2
D: NA
size: few
V: TRBV7-2
CDR3: CASSLGPYTGELFF
DNA: TGTGCCAGCAGCTTAGGGCCTTACACCGGGGAGCTGTTTTTT

J: TRBJ2-7
D: TRBD1
size: NA
V: TRBV6-6
CDR3: CASSYSDRGPEQYF
DNA: TGTGCCAGCAGTTACTCAGACAGGGGGCCCGAGCAGTACTTC

J: TRBJ1-6
D: NA
size: once
V: TRBV6-5
CDR3: CASSYEGDYNSPLHF
DNA: TGTGCCAGCAGTTACGAGGGAGACTATAATTCACCCCTCCACTTT

J: TRBJ1-3
D: TRBD1
size: NA
V: TRBV6-1
CDR3: CASRLQGAPGNTIYF
DNA: TGTGCCAGCAGACTACAGGGGGCGCCTGGAAACACCATATATTTT

J: TRBJ2-7
D: TRBD1
size: NA
V: TRBV6-5
CDR3: CASSKDYRGYEQYF
DNA: TGTGCCAGCAGTAAAGACTACAGGGGCTACGAGCAGTACTTC

J: TRBJ1-1
D: NA
size: NA
V: TRBV9
CDR3: CASSVAMRARPSEAFF
DNA: TGTGCCAGCAGCGTAGCTATGAGGGCGCGTCCATCCGAAGCTTTCTTT

J: TRBJ1-3
D: TRBD1
size: NA
V: TRBV9
CDR3: CASSGDRVRSGNTIYF
DNA: TGTGCCAGCAGCGGCGACAGGGTGAGGTCTGGAAACACCATATATTTT

J: TRBJ2-7
D: NA
size: NA
V: TRBV11-2
CDR3: CASSWGLNYEQYF
DNA: TGTGCCAGCAGCTGGGGGCTTAACTACGAGCAGTACTTC

J: TRBJ2-7
D: NA
size: NA
V: TRBV18
CDR3: CASSPPTVYEQYF
DNA: TGTGCCAGCTCACCACCGACAGTCTACGAGCAGTACTTC

J: TRBJ2-7
D: TRBD2
size: NA
V: TRBV7-6
CDR3: CASSLFTGGVYEQYF
DNA: TGTGCCAGCAGCCTCTTTACGGGAGGGGTCTACGAGCAGTACTTC

J: TRBJ1-2
D: TRBD1
size: NA
V: TRBV19
CDR3: CASSIPRTGTGDYGYTF
DNA: TGTGCCAGTAGTATCCCCCGGACCGGGACAGGGGACTATGGCTACACCTTC

J: TRBJ2-1
D: NA
size: NA
V: TRBV14
CDR3: CASSQERGQGNEQFF
DNA: TGTGCCAGCAGCCAAGAGCGGGGTCAGGGAAATGAGCAGTTCTTC

J: TRBJ1-2
D: NA
size: once
V: TRBV28
CDR3: CASSRIGRSGYTF
DNA: TGTGCCAGCAGTCGGATCGGAAGGAGCGGCTACACCTTC

J: TRBJ2-1
D: NA
size: NA
V: TRBV6-1
CDR3: CASSELLTMRAYNEQFF
DNA: TGTGCCAGCAGTGAACTGCTCACCATGAGGGCCTACAATGAGCAGTTCTTC

J: TRBJ2-5
D: TRBD1
size: NA
V: TRBV5-4
CDR3: CASTQGQSIETQYF
DNA: TGTGCCAGCACCCAGGGACAGTCGATAGAGACCCAGTACTTC

J: TRBJ2-1
D: NA
size: NA
V: TRBV5-1
CDR3: CASSSYGARNEQFF
DNA: TGCGCCAGCAGCTCTTACGGTGCGCGGAATGAGCAGTTCTTC

J: TRBJ2-2
D: TRBD2
size: NA
V: TRBV2
CDR3: CASSVEGGGNTGELFF
DNA: TGTGCCAGCAGTGTCGAGGGCGGGGGGAACACCGGGGAGCTGTTTTTT

J: TRBJ1-2
D: NA
size: NA
V: TRBV7-9
CDR3: CASSLRDTNYGYTF
DNA: TGTGCCAGCAGCTTACGGGACACTAACTATGGCTACACCTTC

J: TRBJ2-1
D: TRBD2
size: NA
V: TRBV6-5
CDR3: CASKGTSGRHNEQFF
DNA: TGTGCCAGCAAGGGAACTAGCGGGAGGCACAATGAGCAGTTCTTC

J: TRBJ2-5
D: NA
size: NA
V: TRBV5-6
CDR3: CASSFGGMQETQYF
DNA: TGTGCCAGCAGCTTTGGCGGAATGCAAGAGACCCAGTACTTC

J: TRBJ2-5
D: NA
size: NA
V: TRBV30
CDR3: CAWSKGGEGLGETQYF
DNA: TGTGCCTGGAGCAAAGGGGGGGAGGGCTTGGGGGAGACCCAGTACTTC

J: TRBJ1-1
D: NA
size: NA
V: TRBV6-4
CDR3: CASSDLIQGNTEAFF
DNA: TGTGCCAGCAGTGACTTGATACAGGGGAACACTGAAGCTTTCTTT

J: TRBJ1-4
D: NA
size: NA
V: TRBV19
CDR3: CASSIGQPNEKLFF
DNA: TGTGCCAGTAGTATCGGACAGCCCAATGAAAAACTGTTTTTT

J: TRBJ1-1
D: TRBD1
size: few
V: TRBV6-4
CDR3: CASSYRGPTEAFF
DNA: TGTGCCAGCAGTTACAGGGGGCCCACTGAAGCTTTCTTT

J: TRBJ2-7
D: NA
size: NA
V: TRBV5-1
CDR3: CASSSTGSYEQYF
DNA: TGCGCCAGCAGCTCCACAGGTTCCTACGAGCAGTACTTC

J: TRBJ1-2
D: NA
size: few
V: TRBV28
CDR3: CASRQNYGYTF
DNA: TGTGCCAGCAGACAAAACTATGGCTACACCTTC

J: TRBJ1-1
D: TRBD1
size: NA
V: TRBV9
CDR3: CASSPQGAHTSEAFF
DNA: TGTGCCAGCAGCCCCCAGGGGGCCCACACTTCTGAAGCTTTCTTT

J: TRBJ1-4
D: TRBD1
size: NA
V: TRBV6-6
CDR3: CASSWSDRGPEKLFF
DNA: TGTGCCAGCAGCTGGTCGGACAGGGGCCCTGAAAAACTGTTTTTT

J: TRBJ2-3
D: NA
size: NA
V: TRBV6-1
CDR3: CASRSGQPVTDTQYF
DNA: TGTGCCAGCAGATCCGGACAGCCTGTCACAGATACGCAGTATTTT

J: TRBJ2-7
D: TRBD1
size: NA
V: TRBV28
CDR3: CASSSRTGVDEQYF
DNA: TGTGCCAGCAGTTCACGGACAGGGGTCGACGAGCAGTACTTC

J: TRBJ2-7
D: NA
size: NA
V: TRBV9
CDR3: CASSVRDSRSSEQYF
DNA: TGTGCCAGCAGCGTCCGGGACTCCAGGTCCTCCGAGCAGTACTTC

J: TRBJ1-5
D: NA
size: NA
V: TRBV6-6
CDR3: CASSSGTTNQPQHF
DNA: TGTGCCAGCAGCAGCGGGACAACAAATCAGCCCCAGCATTTT

J: TRBJ2-7
D: NA
size: NA
V: TRBV7-6
CDR3: CASSLDQLSYEQYF
DNA: TGTGCCAGCAGCTTAGACCAACTCTCCTACGAGCAGTACTTC

J: TRBJ2-3
D: NA
size: NA
V: TRBV6-1
CDR3: CASSESGGSTDTQYF
DNA: TGTGCCAGCAGTGAATCGGGCGGGAGCACAGATACGCAGTATTTT

J: TRBJ2-3
D: TRBD1
size: NA
V: TRBV14
CDR3: CASSPRLPGTGFSDTQYF
DNA: TGTGCCAGCAGCCCTCGTCTGCCCGGGACAGGGTTTTCAGATACGCAGTATTTT

J: TRBJ2-3
D: NA
size: NA
V: TRBV29-1
CDR3: CSVAQGITDTQYF
DNA: TGCAGCGTTGCTCAGGGTATCACAGATACGCAGTATTTT

J: TRBJ1-2
D: TRBD1
size: few
V: TRBV9
CDR3: CASSVREDDRGHYGYTF
DNA: TGTGCCAGCAGCGTTAGAGAGGATGACAGGGGGCACTATGGCTACACCTTC

J: TRBJ2-1
D: NA
size: NA
V: TRBV5-6
CDR3: CASSLAQGIHNEQFF
DNA: TGTGCCAGCAGCTTGGCTCAGGGGATCCACAATGAGCAGTTCTTC

J: TRBJ2-3
D: TRBD2
size: NA
V: TRBV27
CDR3: CASSLSTSGDTQYF
DNA: TGTGCCAGTAGTTTATCGACTAGCGGAGATACGCAGTATTTT

J: TRBJ1-6
D: NA
size: NA
V: TRBV7-9
CDR3: CASSSESDYYPLHF
DNA: TGTGCCAGCAGCTCGGAGAGTGACTACTATCCCCTCCACTTT

J: TRBJ2-7
D: NA
size: NA
V: TRBV30
CDR3: CAWSEQDPYEQYF
DNA: TGTGCCTGGAGTGAACAGGATCCCTACGAGCAGTACTTC

J: TRBJ1-3
D: NA
size: once
V: TRBV18
CDR3: CASSPRGDSGNTIYF
DNA: TGTGCCAGCTCACCACGAGGCGACTCTGGAAACACCATATATTTT

J: TRBJ2-7
D: NA
size: NA
V: TRBV11-1
CDR3: CASSLDHSYEQYF
DNA: TGTGCCAGCAGCTTAGATCACTCCTACGAGCAGTACTTC

J: TRBJ1-5
D: NA
size: NA
V: TRBV9
CDR3: CASSVGGLDGQPQHF
DNA: TGTGCCAGCAGCGTAGGGGGGCTCGACGGTCAGCCCCAGCATTTT

J: TRBJ2-7
D: TRBD2
size: NA
V: TRBV5-1
CDR3: CASSPGGGAYEQYF
DNA: TGCGCCAGCAGCCCCGGCGGGGGGGCCTACGAGCAGTACTTC

J: TRBJ1-6
D: TRBD1
size: few
V: TRBV28
CDR3: CASRIDRANSPLHF
DNA: TGTGCCAGCAGAATAGACAGGGCAAATTCACCCCTCCACTTT

J: TRBJ2-7
D: NA
size: NA
V: TRBV6-5
CDR3: CASSTGYEQYF
DNA: TGTGCCAGCAGCACAGGGTACGAGCAGTACTTC

J: TRBJ2-2
D: TRBD2
size: NA
V: TRBV6-5
CDR3: CASGGGSGTGELFF
DNA: TGTGCCAGTGGAGGCGGGAGCGGCACCGGGGAGCTGTTTTTT